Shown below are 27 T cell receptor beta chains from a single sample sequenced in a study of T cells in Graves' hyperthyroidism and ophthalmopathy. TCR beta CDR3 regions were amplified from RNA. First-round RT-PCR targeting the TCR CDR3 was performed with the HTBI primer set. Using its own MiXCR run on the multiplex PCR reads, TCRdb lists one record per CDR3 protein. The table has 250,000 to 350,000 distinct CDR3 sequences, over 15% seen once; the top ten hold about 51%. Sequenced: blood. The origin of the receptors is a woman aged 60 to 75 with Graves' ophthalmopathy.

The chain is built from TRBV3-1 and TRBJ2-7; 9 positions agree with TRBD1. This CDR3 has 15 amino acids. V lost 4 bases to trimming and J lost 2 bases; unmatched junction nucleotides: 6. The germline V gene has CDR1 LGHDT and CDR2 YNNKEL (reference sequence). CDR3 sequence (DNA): TGTGCCAGCAGCCCCCGGGACAGGGCCCCCTACGAGCAGTACTTC. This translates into CASSPRDRAPYEQYF.

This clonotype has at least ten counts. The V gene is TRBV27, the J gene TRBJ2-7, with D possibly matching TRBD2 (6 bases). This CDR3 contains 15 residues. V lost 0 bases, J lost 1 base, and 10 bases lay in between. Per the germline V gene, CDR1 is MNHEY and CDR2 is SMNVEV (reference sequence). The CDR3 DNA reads TGTGCCAGCAGTTTATCGCCGGGACTTTCCTACGAGCAGTACTTC. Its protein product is CASSLSPGLSYEQYF.

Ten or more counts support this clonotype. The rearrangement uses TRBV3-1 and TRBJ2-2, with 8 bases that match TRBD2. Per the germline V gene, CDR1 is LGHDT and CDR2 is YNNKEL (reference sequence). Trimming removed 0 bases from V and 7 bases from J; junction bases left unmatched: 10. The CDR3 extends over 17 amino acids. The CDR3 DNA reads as TGTGCCAGCAGCCAAGAATGGCTAGCGGGCGAATACGGGGAGCTGTTTTTT. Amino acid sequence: CASSQEWLAGEYGELFF.

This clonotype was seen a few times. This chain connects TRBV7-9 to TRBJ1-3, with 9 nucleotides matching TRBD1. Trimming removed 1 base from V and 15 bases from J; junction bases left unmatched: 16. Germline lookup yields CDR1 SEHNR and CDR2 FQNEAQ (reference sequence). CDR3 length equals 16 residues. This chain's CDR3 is CASSLDLTGQGLLGYF. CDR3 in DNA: TGTGCCAGCAGCTTAGACCTTACGGGACAGGGCCTCCTGGGATATTTT.

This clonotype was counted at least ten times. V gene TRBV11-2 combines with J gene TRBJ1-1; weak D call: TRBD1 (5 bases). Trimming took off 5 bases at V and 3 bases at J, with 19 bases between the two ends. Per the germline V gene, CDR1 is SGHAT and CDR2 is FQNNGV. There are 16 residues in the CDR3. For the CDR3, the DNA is TGTGCCAGCAGCCCCTTAAGTGCAGGGTGGGACACTGAAGCTTTCTTT. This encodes CASSPLSAGWDTEAFF.

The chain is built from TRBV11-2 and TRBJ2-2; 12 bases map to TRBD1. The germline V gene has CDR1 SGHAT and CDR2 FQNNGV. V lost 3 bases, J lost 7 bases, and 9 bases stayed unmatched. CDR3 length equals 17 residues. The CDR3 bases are TGTGCCAGCAGCTTGGGGGGGACAGGGGGCGCGAACGGGGAGCTGTTTTTT. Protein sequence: CASSLGGTGGANGELFF. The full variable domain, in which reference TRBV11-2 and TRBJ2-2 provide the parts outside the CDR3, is EAGVAQSPRYKIIEKRQSVAFWCNPISGHATLYWYQQILGQGPKLLIQFQNNGVVDDSQLPKDRFSAERLKGVDSTLKIQPAKLEDSAVYLCASSLGGTGGANGELFFGEGSRLTVL.

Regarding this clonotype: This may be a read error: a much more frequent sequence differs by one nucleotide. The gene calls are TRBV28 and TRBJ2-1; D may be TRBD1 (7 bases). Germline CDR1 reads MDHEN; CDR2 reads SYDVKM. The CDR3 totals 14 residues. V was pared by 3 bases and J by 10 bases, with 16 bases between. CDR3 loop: CASSFGAGGNEQFF. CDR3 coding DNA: TGTGCCAGCAGTTTTGGGGCAGGGGGGAACGAGCAGTTCTTC.

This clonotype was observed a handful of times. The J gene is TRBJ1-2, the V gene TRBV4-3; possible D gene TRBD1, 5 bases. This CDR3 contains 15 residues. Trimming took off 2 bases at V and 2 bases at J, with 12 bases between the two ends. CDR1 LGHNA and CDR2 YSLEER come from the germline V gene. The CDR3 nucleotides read TGCGCCAGCAGCCAACTTACTAGACAGAACTATGGCTACACCTTC. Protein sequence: CASSQLTRQNYGYTF.

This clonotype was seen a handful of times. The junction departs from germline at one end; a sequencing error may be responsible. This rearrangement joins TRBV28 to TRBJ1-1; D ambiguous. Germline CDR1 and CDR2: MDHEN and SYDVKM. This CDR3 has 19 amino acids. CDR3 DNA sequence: TGTGCCAGCAGGTTATCCCCTCTTAAACTGACCTTCATGAACACTGAAGCTTTCTTT. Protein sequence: CASRLSPLKLTFMNTEAFF.

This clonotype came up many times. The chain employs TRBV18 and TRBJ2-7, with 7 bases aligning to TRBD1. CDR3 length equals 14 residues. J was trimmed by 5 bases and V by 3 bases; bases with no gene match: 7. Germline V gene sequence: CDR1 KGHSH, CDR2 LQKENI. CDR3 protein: CASSPLTDRDEQYF. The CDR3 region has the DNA TGTGCCAGCTCACCGCTAACAGACAGGGACGAGCAGTACTTC.

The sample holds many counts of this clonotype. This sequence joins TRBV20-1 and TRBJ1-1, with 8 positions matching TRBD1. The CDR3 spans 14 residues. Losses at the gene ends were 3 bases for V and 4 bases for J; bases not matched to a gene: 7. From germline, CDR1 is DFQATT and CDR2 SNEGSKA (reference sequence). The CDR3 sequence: CSARVQGVGTEAFF. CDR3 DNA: TGCAGTGCTAGGGTACAGGGGGTTGGCACTGAAGCTTTCTTT.

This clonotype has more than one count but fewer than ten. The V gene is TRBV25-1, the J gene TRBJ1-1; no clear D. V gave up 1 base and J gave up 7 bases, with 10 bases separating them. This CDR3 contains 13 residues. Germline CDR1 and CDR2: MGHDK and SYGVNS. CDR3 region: CASSEFTGSEAFF. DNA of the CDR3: TGTGCCAGCAGTGAATTCACCGGGAGTGAAGCTTTCTTT.

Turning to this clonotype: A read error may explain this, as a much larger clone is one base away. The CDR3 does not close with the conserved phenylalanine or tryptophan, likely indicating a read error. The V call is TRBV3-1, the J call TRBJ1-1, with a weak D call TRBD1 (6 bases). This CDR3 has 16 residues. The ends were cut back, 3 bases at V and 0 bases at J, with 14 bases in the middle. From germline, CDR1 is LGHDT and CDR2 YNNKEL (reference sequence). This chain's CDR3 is CASSHLRGVLNTEAFS. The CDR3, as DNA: TGTGCCAGCAGCCACCTCAGGGGAGTATTGAACACTGAAGCTTTCTCT.

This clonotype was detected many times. CDR3 sequence reads: CASSLSSGVSYEQYF. The CDR3 DNA reads TGTGCCAGCAGCTTATCTAGCGGGGTGAGCTACGAGCAGTACTTC. This chain connects TRBV7-2 to TRBJ2-7, with 9 bases fitting TRBD2. Per germline, CDR1 SGHTA and CDR2 FQGNSA. J gave up 3 bases and V 2 bases, and 5 bases lay outside the gene matches. This CDR3 comprises 15 residues.

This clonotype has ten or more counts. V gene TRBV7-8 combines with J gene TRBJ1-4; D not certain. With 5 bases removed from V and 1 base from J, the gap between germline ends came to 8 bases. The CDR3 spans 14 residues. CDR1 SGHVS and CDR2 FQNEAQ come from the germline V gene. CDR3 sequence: CASSLYRTNEKLFF. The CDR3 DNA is TGTGCCAGCAGCCTCTACCGAACTAATGAAAAACTGTTTTTT.

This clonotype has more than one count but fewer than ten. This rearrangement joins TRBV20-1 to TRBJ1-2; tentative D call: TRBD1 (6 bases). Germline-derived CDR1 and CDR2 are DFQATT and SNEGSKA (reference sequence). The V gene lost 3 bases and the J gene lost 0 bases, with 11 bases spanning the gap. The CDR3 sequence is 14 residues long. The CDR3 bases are TGCAGTGCTAGTACAGGGATTTCTAACTATGGCTACACCTTC. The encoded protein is CSASTGISNYGYTF.

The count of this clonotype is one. CDR3 in DNA: TGTGCCAGCAGCCAAGACTGCTCCGCAGCGGGGGGAGCCTACGAGCAGTACTTC. Amino acids: CASSQDCSAAGGAYEQYF. The J gene is TRBJ2-7, the V gene TRBV3-2; the table's D call TRBD2 went unverified against the DNA. TRBV3-2 is annotated as a pseudogene. The CDR3 consists of 18 residues.

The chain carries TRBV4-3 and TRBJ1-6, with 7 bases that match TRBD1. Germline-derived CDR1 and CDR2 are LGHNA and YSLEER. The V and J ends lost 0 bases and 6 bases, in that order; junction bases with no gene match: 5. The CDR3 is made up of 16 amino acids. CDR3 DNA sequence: TGCGCCAGCAGCCAAGATTCATCAGGGGGTAATTCACCCCTCCACTTT. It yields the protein CASSQDSSGGNSPLHF.

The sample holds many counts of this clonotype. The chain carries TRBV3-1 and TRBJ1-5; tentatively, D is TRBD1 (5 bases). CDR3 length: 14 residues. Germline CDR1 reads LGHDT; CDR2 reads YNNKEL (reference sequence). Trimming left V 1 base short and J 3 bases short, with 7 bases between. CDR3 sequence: CASSQGGFNQPQHF. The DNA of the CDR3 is TGTGCCAGCAGCCAAGGGGGCTTCAATCAGCCCCAGCATTTT.

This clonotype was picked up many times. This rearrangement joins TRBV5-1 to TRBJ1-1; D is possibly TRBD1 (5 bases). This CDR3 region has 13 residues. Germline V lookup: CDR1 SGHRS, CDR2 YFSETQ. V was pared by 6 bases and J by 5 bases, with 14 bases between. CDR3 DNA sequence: TGCGCCAGCACGAAGTCAGGGACGACTGAAGCTTTCTTT. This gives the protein CASTKSGTTEAFF.

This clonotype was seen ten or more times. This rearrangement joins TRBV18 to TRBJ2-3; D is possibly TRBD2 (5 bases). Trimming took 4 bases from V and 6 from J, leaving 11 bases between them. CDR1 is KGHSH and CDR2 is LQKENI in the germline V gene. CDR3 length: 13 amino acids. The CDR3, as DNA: TGTGCCAGCTCACAGGTTCCGGGGGATACGCAGTATTTT. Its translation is CASSQVPGDTQYF.

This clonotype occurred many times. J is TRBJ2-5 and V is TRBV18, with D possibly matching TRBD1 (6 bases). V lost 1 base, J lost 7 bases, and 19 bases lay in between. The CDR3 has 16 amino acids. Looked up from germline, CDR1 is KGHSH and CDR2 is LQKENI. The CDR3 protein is CASSPRSSRGRVTQYF. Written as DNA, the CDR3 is TGTGCCAGCTCACCACGGAGTAGCAGGGGAAGGGTGACCCAGTACTTC.

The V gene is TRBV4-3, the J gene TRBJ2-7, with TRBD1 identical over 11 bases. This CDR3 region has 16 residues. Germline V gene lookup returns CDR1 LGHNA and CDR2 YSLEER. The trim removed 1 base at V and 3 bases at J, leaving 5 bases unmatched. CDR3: CASSQVGTGGHYEQYF. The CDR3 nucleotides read TGCGCCAGCAGCCAAGTAGGGACAGGGGGTCACTACGAGCAGTACTTC.

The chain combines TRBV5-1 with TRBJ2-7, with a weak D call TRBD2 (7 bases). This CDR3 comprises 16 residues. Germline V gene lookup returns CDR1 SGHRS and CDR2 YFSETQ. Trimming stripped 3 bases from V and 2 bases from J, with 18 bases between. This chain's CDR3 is CASSWGGQEVPYEQYF. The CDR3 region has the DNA TGCGCCAGCAGCTGGGGGGGGCAGGAAGTACCCTACGAGCAGTACTTC.

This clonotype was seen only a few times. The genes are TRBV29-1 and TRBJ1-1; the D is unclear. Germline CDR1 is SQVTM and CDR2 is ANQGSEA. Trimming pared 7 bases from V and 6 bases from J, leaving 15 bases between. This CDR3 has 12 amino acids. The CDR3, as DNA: TGCAGCGCGGATTCAGGTGATTCTGAAGCTTTCTTT. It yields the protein CSADSGDSEAFF.

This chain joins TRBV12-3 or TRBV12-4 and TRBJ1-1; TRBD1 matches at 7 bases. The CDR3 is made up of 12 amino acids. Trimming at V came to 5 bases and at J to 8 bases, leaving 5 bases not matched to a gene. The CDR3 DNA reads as TGTGCCAGCAGTCTGACAGGGCTCGAAGCTTTCTTT. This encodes CASSLTGLEAFF.

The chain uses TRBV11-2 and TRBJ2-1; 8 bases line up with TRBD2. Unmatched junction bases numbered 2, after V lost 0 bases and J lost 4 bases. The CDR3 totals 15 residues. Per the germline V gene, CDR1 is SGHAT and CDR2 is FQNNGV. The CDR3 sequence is CASSLDVAGYNEQFF. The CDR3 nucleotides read TGTGCCAGCAGCTTAGATGTAGCGGGGTACAATGAGCAGTTCTTC.